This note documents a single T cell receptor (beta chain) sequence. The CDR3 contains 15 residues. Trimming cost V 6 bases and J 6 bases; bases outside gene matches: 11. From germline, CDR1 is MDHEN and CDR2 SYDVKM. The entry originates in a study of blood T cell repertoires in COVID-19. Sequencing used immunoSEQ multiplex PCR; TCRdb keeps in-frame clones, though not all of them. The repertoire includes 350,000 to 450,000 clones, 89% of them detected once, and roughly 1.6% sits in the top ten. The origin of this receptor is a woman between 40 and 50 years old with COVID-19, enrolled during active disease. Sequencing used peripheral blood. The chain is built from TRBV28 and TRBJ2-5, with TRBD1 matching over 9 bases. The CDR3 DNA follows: TGTGCCAGCAGCCTGACCCGGGACAGGGTTAAGACCCAGTACTTC. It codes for CASSLTRDRVKTQYF.